Presented here are 29 T cell receptor beta chains from one specimen sequenced in a study of CD8+ T cells in alopecia areata. The treatment: oral pan-JAK inhibitor, 5-10 mg twice daily. Sequencing templates came from extracted RNA that was reverse transcribed into cDNA. Clones were sequenced by immunoSEQ multiplex PCR, and TCRdb holds only the in-frame ones, with some missing. The sample records 98,000 or so clones, 60% to 65% being singletons. The sequenced sample was CD8+ T cells sorted from blood, obtained at week 4, from a patient treated with tofacitinib. Every receptor here comes from a human donor with alopecia areata.

The gene calls are TRBV27 and TRBJ2-2; D is undetermined. Germline V CDR1 and CDR2: MNHEY, SMNVEV (reference sequence). The length of the CDR3 is 15 residues. The V end lost 2 bases, the J end lost 2 bases, and 9 bases lay between the germline ends. The CDR3 DNA is TGTGCCAGCAGTTTAAGCGCATTAAACACCGGGGAGCTGTTTTTT. Translation: CASSLSALNTGELFF.

In this sample, this clone turned up a few times. V gene TRBV19 combines with J gene TRBJ1-6; D remains ambiguous. This CDR3 region has 14 residues. In germline, CDR1 is LNHDA, CDR2 SQIVND (reference sequence). V lost 5 bases, J lost 10 bases, and 15 bases lay in between. CDR3 sequence (DNA): TGTGCCAGTAGTTTGTCCGGGCTCGGATCACCCCTCCACTTT. Amino acids: CASSLSGLGSPLHF. Full variable domain (outside the CDR3, taken from reference TRBV19 and TRBJ1-6): DGGITQSPKYLFRKEGQNVTLSCEQNLNHDAMYWYRQDPGQGLRLIYYSQIVNDFQKGDIAEGYSVSREKKESFPLTVTSAQKNPTAFYLCASSLSGLGSPLHFGNGTRLTVT.

This clone appeared a few times. The V and J genes are TRBV27 and TRBJ2-7; the D gene is possibly TRBD2 (6 bases). Trimming took 8 bases from V and 3 from J, leaving 11 bases between them. Germline V gives CDR1 MNHEY, CDR2 SMNVEV (reference sequence). The CDR3 extends over 12 amino acids. The CDR3 coding sequence is TGTGCCAGCGGTGGCGGGAACTACGAGCAGTACTTC. It is translated as CASGGGNYEQYF.

This clone was counted a few times. This chain connects TRBV7-2 to TRBJ2-3; 7 nucleotides line up with TRBD2. The CDR3 has 16 residues. Germline-derived CDR1 and CDR2 are SGHTA and FQGNSA. V gave up 5 bases and J gave up 0 bases; unmatched junction bases: 8. CDR3 DNA: TGTGCCAGCAGCCCGAAAGCGGGGTCTAGCACAGATACGCAGTATTTT. Translating gives CASSPKAGSSTDTQYF.

The chain recombines TRBV6-6 with TRBJ2-3; D ambiguous. The CDR3 sequence is 11 residues long. Germline V gene data show CDR1 as MNHNY and CDR2 as SVGAGI (reference sequence). Here the CDR3 reads CGVRSTDTQYF. The CDR3 DNA reads TGTGGGGTCCGTAGCACAGATACGCAGTATTTT.

The chain links TRBV7-9 to TRBJ2-7; D perhaps matches TRBD2 (6 bases). The CDR3 loop spans 14 amino acids. Germline V lookup: CDR1 SEHNR, CDR2 FQNEAQ (reference sequence). V was pared by 2 bases and J by 5 bases, with 13 bases between. The CDR3 nucleotides are TGTGCCAGCAGCTTAACCGCTAGCGCCCACGAGCAGTACTTC. Its protein product is CASSLTASAHEQYF.

The chain links TRBV4-3 to TRBJ2-5; 9 positions agree with TRBD2. CDR1 and CDR2 from the germline V gene are LGHNA and YSLEER. CDR3 length: 15 residues. V dropped 3 bases and J dropped 0; count of bases not matched to a gene: 2. The chain's CDR3 is CASSQRGGYQETQYF. The CDR3 DNA follows: TGCGCCAGCAGCCAGCGGGGGGGGTACCAAGAGACCCAGTACTTC.

The chain has TRBV5-1 and TRBJ2-5; D is perhaps TRBD1 (6 bases). V lost 5 bases and J lost 0, with 14 bases in between. Germline values: CDR1 SGHRS, CDR2 YFSETQ. CDR3 length: 15 residues. CDR3 residues: CASRYSDRYQETQYF. CDR3 bases: TGCGCCAGCAGATACAGTGACAGGTACCAAGAGACCCAGTACTTC.

This clone turned up a few times. V and J are TRBV7-9 and TRBJ2-7; D unresolved. V shed 4 bases and J shed 5 bases, with 6 bases lying between them. Germline assignment: CDR1 SEHNR and CDR2 FQNEAQ (reference sequence). This CDR3 is 11 amino acids long. The CDR3 protein is CASSSMNEQYF. CDR3 nucleotides: TGTGCCAGCAGCTCGATGAACGAGCAGTACTTC.

The chain links TRBV6-6 to TRBJ1-5; no definite D call. The germline V and J ends were trimmed by 7 bases and 0 bases, with 13 bases remaining between them. The CDR3 consists of 15 residues. Germline V gene sequence: CDR1 MNHNY, CDR2 SVGAGI (reference sequence). The CDR3 DNA is TGTGCCAGCACAACGGAGAAATATAGCAATCAGCCCCAGCATTTT. Protein sequence: CASTTEKYSNQPQHF.

V is TRBV5-6 and J is TRBJ2-7; 10 bases line up with TRBD2. From germline, CDR1 is SGHDT and CDR2 YYEEEE. V was pared by 5 bases and J by 3 bases, with 8 bases of the junction left unmatched. This CDR3 is 15 amino acids long. The CDR3 loop is CASRPRTSGYYEQYF. Here the CDR3 DNA reads TGTGCCAGCAGACCGCGGACTAGCGGATACTACGAGCAGTACTTC.

The chain links TRBV9 to TRBJ2-1; D is unresolved. With 0 bases removed from V and 2 bases from J, the gap between germline ends came to 9 bases. The CDR3 contains 15 residues. Germline V lookup: CDR1 SGDLS, CDR2 YYNGEE. In DNA, the CDR3 is TGTGCCAGCAGCGTAGGGTACAGCACCTACAATGAGCAGTTCTTC. This encodes CASSVGYSTYNEQFF.

The chain couples TRBV28 to TRBJ1-2; D gene unclear. There are 15 residues in the CDR3. The germline V gene encodes CDR1 MDHEN and CDR2 SYDVKM. V dropped 3 bases and J dropped 3 bases, with 14 bases sitting between them. The CDR3 DNA sequence: TGTGCCAGCAGTTTGATAGAGGCCAGCTACTATGGCTACACCTTC. Protein: CASSLIEASYYGYTF.

The rearrangement uses TRBV29-1 and TRBJ2-4; possibly TRBD1 for D (6 bases). CDR3 length equals 13 residues. Germline values: CDR1 SQVTM, CDR2 ANQGSEA. V dropped 6 bases and J dropped 1 base, with 10 bases sitting between them. The CDR3 spells CSVQGLAKNIQYF. DNA for the CDR3: TGCAGCGTACAGGGTTTGGCCAAAAACATTCAGTACTTC.

This chain uses TRBV4-1 with TRBJ2-1; the D gene could be TRBD1 or TRBD2 (5 bases each). The CDR3 runs 18 residues. Trimming cost V 1 base and J 4 bases, with 20 bases left between them. CDR1 is MGHRA and CDR2 is YSYEKL in the germline V gene. The CDR3 DNA sequence: TGCGCCAGCAGCCAAGGGGACCCCCAGGGATCCCTTTACAATGAGCAGTTCTTC. Amino acid sequence: CASSQGDPQGSLYNEQFF.

The chain links TRBV7-3 to TRBJ2-2, with D possibly called TRBD1 or TRBD2 (5 bases each). The germline V gene encodes CDR1 SGHTA and CDR2 FQGTGA. CDR3 length: 14 amino acids. V was clipped by 2 bases and J by 7 bases, with 11 bases between them. CDR3 DNA: TGTGCCAGCAGCTTATCGGGGCTGGACGGGGAGCTGTTTTTT. Amino acids: CASSLSGLDGELFF. Full variable domain (rest looked up from reference TRBV7-3 and TRBJ2-2): GAGVSQTPSNKVTEKGKYVELRCDPISGHTALYWYRQSLGQGPEFLIYFQGTGAADDSGLPNDRFFAVRPEGSVSTLKIQRTERGDSAVYLCASSLSGLDGELFFGEGSRLTVL.

This clone has only a few counts. The chain joins TRBV2 to TRBJ2-3; 7 bases align to TRBD2. V gave up 7 bases and J gave up 2 bases; unmatched junction bases: 9. Looked up from germline, CDR1 is SNHLY and CDR2 is FYNNEI. This CDR3 comprises 15 residues. The DNA of the CDR3 is TGTGCCAGCATCAAAACTAGCGCCCTCACAGATACGCAGTATTTT. Amino acid sequence: CASIKTSALTDTQYF.

This clone appeared a few times. The V gene is TRBV5-6, the J gene TRBJ2-7; unclear D gene. Germline V lookup: CDR1 SGHDT, CDR2 YYEEEE. The CDR3 is 13 amino acids. V was clipped by 2 bases and J by 3 bases, with 9 bases between them. DNA for the CDR3: TGTGCCAGCAGCTTAGATCTCTTCTACGAGCAGTACTTC. This codes for CASSLDLFYEQYF.

The V call is TRBV5-6, the J call TRBJ2-5, with no clear D. This CDR3 is built from 14 residues. The V gene lost 5 bases and the J gene lost 1 base, with 12 bases spanning the gap. CDR1 and CDR2 from the germline V gene are SGHDT and YYEEEE. CDR3: CASSPSLFQETQYF. For the CDR3, the DNA is TGTGCCAGCAGTCCAAGTCTATTCCAAGAGACCCAGTACTTC.

This chain links TRBV18 with TRBJ2-7, with a weak D call TRBD1 (5 bases). CDR1 is KGHSH, CDR2 LQKENI, per germline. V was clipped by 1 base and J by 3 bases, with 10 bases between them. The CDR3 loop spans 14 amino acids. DNA for the CDR3: TGTGCCAGCTCACCACGGGTGACAGACTACGAGCAGTACTTC. Its protein is CASSPRVTDYEQYF. The full variable domain, rest sourced from reference TRBV18 and TRBJ2-7, is NAGVMQNPRHLVRRRGQEARLRCSPMKGHSHVYWYRQLPEEGLKFMVYLQKENIIDESGMPKERFSAEFPKEGPSILRIQQVVRGDSAAYFCASSPRVTDYEQYFGPGTRLTVT.

The CDR3 sequence: CASSPAANYGYTF. The CDR3 DNA reads TGTGCCAGTAGTCCAGCGGCTAACTATGGCTACACCTTC. The rearrangement uses TRBV19 and TRBJ1-2, with D hard to call. Germline CDR1 reads LNHDA; CDR2 reads SQIVND (reference sequence). The CDR3 extends over 13 amino acids. V was shortened by 5 bases and J by 0 bases, with 7 bases between the two germline ends. The whole variable domain, filled in from reference TRBV19 and TRBJ1-2, reads DGGITQSPKYLFRKEGQNVTLSCEQNLNHDAMYWYRQDPGQGLRLIYYSQIVNDFQKGDIAEGYSVSREKKESFPLTVTSAQKNPTAFYLCASSPAANYGYTFGSGTRLTVV.

This clone has ten or more counts. The V gene is TRBV4-3, the J gene TRBJ2-1, with 12 bases that match TRBD2. The germline V gene has CDR1 LGHNA and CDR2 YSLEER. After removal of 0 bases from V and 8 bases from J, the junction contained 5 bases not matched to a gene. The CDR3 length is 16 residues. CDR3 coding DNA: TGCGCCAGCAGCCAAGAGCCTAGCGGGGGGGCCCATGAGCAGTTCTTC. Its protein product is CASSQEPSGGAHEQFF.

This chain joins TRBV5-1 and TRBJ2-7; 7 bases line up with TRBD1. The CDR3 consists of 14 residues. V dropped 0 bases and J dropped 3; count of bases not matched to a gene: 3. CDR1 is SGHRS, CDR2 YFSETQ, per germline. The chain's CDR3 is CASSLGDSNYEQYF. The CDR3 nucleotides read TGCGCCAGCAGCTTGGGGGACAGCAACTACGAGCAGTACTTC.

This clone was seen more than once but under ten times. This chain uses TRBV12-5 with TRBJ2-1; D uncertain. This CDR3 is built from 11 residues. CDR1 and CDR2 (germline): LGHNT, FRNRAP. Trimming removed 3 bases from V and 5 bases from J, with 2 bases in between. The CDR3 region has the DNA TGTGCTAGTGGTTTAAACAATGAGCAGTTCTTC. As protein: CASGLNNEQFF.

The rearrangement uses TRBV2 and TRBJ2-7; D remains ambiguous. CDR3 length: 16 residues. From germline, CDR1 is SNHLY and CDR2 FYNNEI. Trimming cost V 5 bases and J 2 bases, with 19 bases left between them. CDR3 DNA sequence: TGTGCCAGCAGTTACTCTGACGTCCTGATTGCCTACGAGCAGTACTTC. It translates to CASSYSDVLIAYEQYF.

The count of this clone is one. The V call is TRBV5-1, the J call TRBJ2-7, with D possibly being TRBD1 or TRBD2 (6 bases each). V was clipped by 4 bases and J by 2 bases, with 10 bases between them. This CDR3 is 13 amino acids long. Germline CDR1 reads SGHRS; CDR2 reads YFSETQ. CDR3: CASSLEGAYEQYF. The CDR3, as DNA: TGCGCCAGCAGCCTGGAGGGGGCCTACGAGCAGTACTTC.

In DNA, the CDR3 is TGTGCCAGCAGTGAGGCCTCGGAACCAGTCTATGGCTACACCTTC. It specifies CASSEASEPVYGYTF. The rearrangement joins TRBV2 to TRBJ1-2; D remains ambiguous. The CDR3 loop spans 15 amino acids. The V gene lost 3 bases and the J gene lost 4 bases, with 15 bases spanning the gap. The V gene's germline CDR1 is SNHLY and CDR2 FYNNEI.

V gene TRBV5-1 combines with J gene TRBJ2-3; 7 bases match TRBD2. The CDR3 contains 15 residues. Germline trimming cut 4 bases from V and 0 bases from J; bases unmatched to any gene: 5. Germline CDR1 reads SGHRS; CDR2 reads YFSETQ. CDR3 amino acids: CASSPERGSTDTQYF. Here the CDR3 DNA reads TGCGCCAGCAGCCCGGAGCGGGGAAGCACAGATACGCAGTATTTT.

CDR3 sequence reads: CASSQWTGPHQETQYF. Written as DNA, the CDR3 is TGTGCCAGCAGCCAATGGACAGGGCCACATCAAGAGACCCAGTACTTC. The V and J genes are TRBV14 and TRBJ2-5, with 8 positions matching TRBD1. With V trimmed by 2 bases and J by 2 bases, 7 bases remained unmatched. Germline V gene sequence: CDR1 SGHDN, CDR2 FVKESK. The CDR3 runs 16 residues.